One T cell receptor beta chain is described in this entry. The target antigen is unknown. Total RNA was isolated from whole blood that had not been fractionated. Germline V CDR1 and CDR2: KGHDR, SFDVKD. Unmatched junction bases numbered 16, after V lost 6 bases and J lost 10 bases. The CDR3 length is 15 residues. The sample comes from a study of human T cells and chemical hapten exposure. Broader study findings: Sensitization with DPC brought no change to TCRs above 1 in 1000 in frequency.

Library construction involved attaching unique molecular identifiers to individual cDNA molecules, which allowed quantitative, reproducible TCR counting. Each CDR3 protein gets one entry after TCRdb re-called the 5' RACE reads with MiXCR. The sample holds 100,000 to 120,000 distinct CDR3 sequences, approximately 19% seen once. The TCR originated in a human donor in good health. The genes are TRBV24-1 and TRBJ1-2; 7 bases fit TRBD1. The CDR3, as DNA: TGTGCCACCAGTTCCTCCGGCCAGGGGGACCTGCTCTACACCTTC. This sequence encodes CATSSSGQGDLLYTF.